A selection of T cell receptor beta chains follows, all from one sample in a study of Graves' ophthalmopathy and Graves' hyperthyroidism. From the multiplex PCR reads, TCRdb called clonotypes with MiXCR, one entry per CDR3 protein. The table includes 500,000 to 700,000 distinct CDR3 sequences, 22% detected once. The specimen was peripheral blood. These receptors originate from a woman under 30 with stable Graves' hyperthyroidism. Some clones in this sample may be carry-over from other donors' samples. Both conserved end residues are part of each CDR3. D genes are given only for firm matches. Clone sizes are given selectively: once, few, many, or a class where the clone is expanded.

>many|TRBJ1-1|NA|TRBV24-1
TGTGCCACCAGTGATTCTAGGCGCATGAACACTGAAGCTTTCTTT
CATSDSRRMNTEAFF
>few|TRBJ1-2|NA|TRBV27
TGTGCCAGCAGTCGAGCGGACTTAGGGAGGGGGGTCTATGGCTACACCTTC
CASSRADLGRGVYGYTF
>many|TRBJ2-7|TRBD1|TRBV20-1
TGCAGTGCTAAAAACAGGGGGCTTACCTACGAGCAGTACTTC
CSAKNRGLTYEQYF
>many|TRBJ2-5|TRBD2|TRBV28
TGTGCCAGCAGTCCATCCCGAGCAGGAAAAAACTACAAACTAGCGGGAGAGGAGACCCAGTACTTC
CASSPSRAGKNYKLAGEETQYF
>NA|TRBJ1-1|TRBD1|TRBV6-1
TGTGCCAGCAGGGACAGGCACGGGAACATGAACACTGAAGCTTTCTTT
CASRDRHGNMNTEAFF
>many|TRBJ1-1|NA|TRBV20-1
TGCAGTGCCAGGGAAGATTCGAACACTGAAGCTTTCTTT
CSAREDSNTEAFF
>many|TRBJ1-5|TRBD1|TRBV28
TGTGCCAGCAGTGCGGGACAGGGGAACGGTCAGCCCCAGCATTTT
CASSAGQGNGQPQHF
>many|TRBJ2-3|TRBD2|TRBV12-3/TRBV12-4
TGTGCCAGCAGTCTCCGGGTAGCGGGTTACACAGATACGCAGTATTTT
CASSLRVAGYTDTQYF
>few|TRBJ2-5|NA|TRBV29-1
TGCAGCGCTAGAAGGGTAGCTGATACCAGAGAGACCCAGTACTTC
CSARRVADTRETQYF
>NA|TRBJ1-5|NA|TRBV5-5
TGTGCCAGCAGCTTGGAGTCAGGGGTCTTAGGTCAGCCCCAGCATTTT
CASSLESGVLGQPQHF
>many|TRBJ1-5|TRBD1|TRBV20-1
TGCAGTGCTGGGACAGCTAGCAATCAGCCCCAGCATTTT
CSAGTASNQPQHF
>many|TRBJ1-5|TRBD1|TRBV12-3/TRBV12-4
TGTGCCAGCAGCACCATCAGGGCCAGGGGGGAACAACCCCAGCATTTT
CASSTIRARGEQPQHF
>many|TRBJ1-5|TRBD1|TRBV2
TGTGCCAGCAGGGGGACAGAGGGACATCAGCCCCAGCATTTT
CASRGTEGHQPQHF
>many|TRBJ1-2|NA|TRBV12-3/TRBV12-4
TGTGCCAGCAGTTTACCCAGGGATGGGTATGGCTACACCTTC
CASSLPRDGYGYTF
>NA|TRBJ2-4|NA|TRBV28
TGTGCCAGCAGTGCAAACAGCAGAAACATTCAGTACTTC
CASSANSRNIQYF
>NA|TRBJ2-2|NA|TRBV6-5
TGTGCCAGCAGTCACCGGGGTGCCGAGCTGTTTTTT
CASSHRGAELFF
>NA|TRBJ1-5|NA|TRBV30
TGTGCCTGGAGTGCCGCACGCGATCAGCCCCAGCATTTT
CAWSAARDQPQHF
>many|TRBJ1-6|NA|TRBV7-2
TGTGCCAGCAGCTGGCTTAATTCACCCCTCCACTTT
CASSWLNSPLHF
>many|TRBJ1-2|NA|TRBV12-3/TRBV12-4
TGTGCCAGCAGTTTCCCAGGTTATGGCTACACCTTC
CASSFPGYGYTF
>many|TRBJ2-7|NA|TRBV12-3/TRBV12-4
TGTGCCAGCAGGCGGAGGGGCGAGCAGTACTTC
CASRRRGEQYF
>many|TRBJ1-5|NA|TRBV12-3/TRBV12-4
TGTGCCAGCAGTTACGGCGGGCCCCAGCATTTT
CASSYGGPQHF
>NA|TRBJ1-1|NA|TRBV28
TGTGCCAGCTTATCACTGGACACCTTGAACACTGAAGCTTTCTTT
CASLSLDTLNTEAFF
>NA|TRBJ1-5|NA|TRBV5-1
TGCGCCAGCAGCTTGGGGCAGGGAGAGAATCAGCCCCAGCATTTT
CASSLGQGENQPQHF
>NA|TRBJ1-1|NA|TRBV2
TGTGCCGGGACCCAAGGGGAAGACACTGAAGCTTTCTTT
CAGTQGEDTEAFF
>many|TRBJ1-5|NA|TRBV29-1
TGCAGCGTTGGTGGTGGAAGCAATCAGCCCCAGCATTTT
CSVGGGSNQPQHF
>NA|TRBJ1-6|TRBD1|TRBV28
TGTGCCAGCAGTTTAGGTACGGGACAGGGAGGATCACCCCTCCACTTT
CASSLGTGQGGSPLHF
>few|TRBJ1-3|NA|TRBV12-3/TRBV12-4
TGTGCCAGCAGTTTGGGTCTGCGGCAGGGAGGAAACACCATATATTTT
CASSLGLRQGGNTIYF
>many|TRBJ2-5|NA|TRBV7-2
TGTGCCAGCAGCTCAGTGAGCGATGGGACCCAGTACTTC
CASSSVSDGTQYF
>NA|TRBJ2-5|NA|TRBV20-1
TGCAGTGCTAACAGGGTTGGGATCCAAGAGACCCAGTACTTC
CSANRVGIQETQYF
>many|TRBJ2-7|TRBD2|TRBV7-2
TGTGCCAGCAGCCTTCGATGGGACTACACCTACGAGCAGTACTTC
CASSLRWDYTYEQYF
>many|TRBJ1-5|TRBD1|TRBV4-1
TGCGCCAGCAGCCAAGGGACAGGGCGCAATCAGCCCCAGCATTTT
CASSQGTGRNQPQHF
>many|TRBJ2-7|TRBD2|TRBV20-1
TGCAGTGCCAGCGGACTAGCGGGACGAAACTCCTACGAGCAGTACTTC
CSASGLAGRNSYEQYF
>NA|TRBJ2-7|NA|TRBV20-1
TGCAGTGCTAGAGACACGTTTAAGGGTGGAGGATACGAGCAGTACTTC
CSARDTFKGGGYEQYF
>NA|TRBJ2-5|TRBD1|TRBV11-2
TGTGCCAGCAGCTCCAACTCGGGACAGGGGGAGACCCAGTACTTC
CASSSNSGQGETQYF
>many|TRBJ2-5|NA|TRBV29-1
TGCAGCGCGGCAGCTAGCGACCAAGAGACCCAGTACTTC
CSAAASDQETQYF
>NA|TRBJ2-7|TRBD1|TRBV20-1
TGCAGTGCTAGAACCGGGACAGGGGCTCTGTACGAGCAGTACTTC
CSARTGTGALYEQYF
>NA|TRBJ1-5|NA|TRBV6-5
TGTGCCAGCAGTTCGCCCTGGACCCAGGTGAATCAGCCCCAGCATTTT
CASSSPWTQVNQPQHF
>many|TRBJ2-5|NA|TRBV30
TGTGCCTGGAGCCTGATGGAGACCCAGTACTTC
CAWSLMETQYF
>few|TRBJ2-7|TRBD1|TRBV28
TGTGCCAGCAGTTTTAACGCAGGGGGTGACGAGCAGTACTTC
CASSFNAGGDEQYF
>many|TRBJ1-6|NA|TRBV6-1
TGTGCCAGCAGTGAAGTCCAGACCTATAATTCACCCCTCCACTTT
CASSEVQTYNSPLHF
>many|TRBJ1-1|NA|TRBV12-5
TGTGCTAGTGGTCTTACGGGGGGCGGTAGGAACACTGAAGCTTTCTTT
CASGLTGGGRNTEAFF